A selection of T cell receptor beta chains follows, all from one sample in a study of CD8 T cells in ankylosing spondylitis. MiXCR was run by TCRdb on the 5' RACE reads, yielding one entry per CDR3 protein. The profile covers 150,000 to 200,000 distinct CDR3 sequences, with roughly 13% appearing a single time and about 11% taken by the ten largest. Sequencing was carried out using blood, either unsorted or a sorted T cell fraction (not recorded which). All receptors derive from a female donor with ankylosing spondylitis or in good health (not recorded which). Each CDR3 is given with its conserved first and last residue. The size entry is marked missing in some rows and otherwise reads once, few, many or a size class.

j_gene: TRBJ2-3; v_gene: TRBV15; abundance: -; CDR3aa: CATLGRGRTDTQYF
j_gene: TRBJ1-2; v_gene: TRBV4-2; abundance: few; CDR3aa: CASSQDGTMGYTF
j_gene: TRBJ2-3; v_gene: TRBV11-2; abundance: many; CDR3aa: CASRLQTSSTDTQYF
j_gene: TRBJ1-2; v_gene: TRBV3-1; abundance: many; CDR3aa: CASSQGTRQGGYGYTF
j_gene: TRBJ2-1; v_gene: TRBV7-8; abundance: many; CDR3aa: CASSLESGRASSYNEQFF
j_gene: TRBJ2-3; v_gene: TRBV29-1; abundance: many; CDR3aa: CSVDDRGPDTQYF
j_gene: TRBJ2-1; v_gene: TRBV28; abundance: many; CDR3aa: CASRGTSGRGEQFF
j_gene: TRBJ2-7; v_gene: TRBV11-2; abundance: many; CDR3aa: CASSHTPYDGGVSYEQYF
j_gene: TRBJ1-1; v_gene: TRBV10-3; abundance: many; CDR3aa: CAISGTGDTEAFF
j_gene: TRBJ2-3; v_gene: TRBV20-1; abundance: many; CDR3aa: CSARDAASGGTGTQYF
j_gene: TRBJ2-2; v_gene: TRBV12-3/TRBV12-4; abundance: many; CDR3aa: CASSFLSSNTGELFF